The 6 T cell receptor beta chains below were found in one sample sequenced in a study of sequential checkpoint blockade in melanoma (dated by TCRdb to between 2018 and 2020). Libraries were built with the immunoSEQ multiplex PCR assay. The immuneACCESS repertoire file appears here via TCRdb, limited to in-frame rearrangements. These files lack a portion of the clones; in checked studies, under half of the deficit traces to unresolved V genes, and the cause of the others is not known. The sample profile shows 20,000 to 25,000 clones; roughly 86% of them were found once. Of the sample, approximately 10% falls within the top ten clones. In light of the paper, this sample's treatment or condition label describes: randomized to nivolumab then ipilimumab (arm A) or the reverse (arm B). The specimen was CD8+ T cells sorted from blood (inferred from file names), collected from a patient given nivolumab and ipilimumab in sequence. The origin of the receptors is a human donor with melanoma.

The chain carries TRBV11-2 and TRBJ1-1; 7 positions match TRBD1. Germline values: CDR1 SGHAT, CDR2 FQNNGV. Unmatched junction bases numbered 6, after V lost 5 bases and J lost 0 bases. This CDR3 is 15 amino acids long. This CDR3 is CASSPRQGLNTEAFF. Here the CDR3 DNA reads TGTGCCAGCAGCCCGAGACAGGGATTGAACACTGAAGCTTTCTTT.

The rearrangement links TRBV18 to TRBJ2-3, with D unclear. With 2 bases removed from V and 5 bases from J, the gap between germline ends came to 8 bases. Germline values: CDR1 KGHSH, CDR2 LQKENI. The length of the CDR3 is 13 residues. The CDR3 protein is CASSPESKDTQYF. Written as DNA, the CDR3 is TGTGCCAGCTCACCAGAGTCTAAAGATACGCAGTATTTT.

The chain employs TRBV27 and TRBJ1-2; 8 bases agree with TRBD1. V lost 2 bases and J lost 8; bases outside the gene matches: 16. The length of the CDR3 is 17 residues. The germline V gene encodes CDR1 MNHEY and CDR2 SMNVEV (reference sequence). CDR3 nucleotide sequence: TGTGCCAGCAGTTTAAGGCGACAGGGGACACTTAGCGGGGGCTACACCTTC. Its protein is CASSLRRQGTLSGGYTF.

This sequence joins TRBV6-5 and TRBJ2-7, with D possibly being TRBD1 (6 bases). V was clipped by 4 bases and J by 3 bases, with 16 bases between them. The germline V gene has CDR1 MNHEY and CDR2 SVGAGI. CDR3 length: 15 residues. CDR3 in amino acids: CASSSLRDTNYEQYF. DNA for the CDR3: TGTGCCAGCAGTTCTCTCCGGGACACTAACTACGAGCAGTACTTC.

J is TRBJ1-3 and V is TRBV5-1, with D tentatively TRBD1 (5 bases). CDR3 length: 15 residues. Germline V gene lookup returns CDR1 SGHRS and CDR2 YFSETQ. Trimming removed 4 bases from V and 2 bases from J, with 13 bases in between. The CDR3 sequence is CASSRSQGAGNTIYF. In nucleotides, the CDR3 is TGCGCCAGCAGCCGAAGCCAGGGCGCTGGAAACACCATATATTTT.

The V and J genes are TRBV27 and TRBJ2-7; 10 bases are a match to TRBD2. The CDR3 is 16 residues long. Per germline, CDR1 MNHEY and CDR2 SMNVEV (reference sequence). The J segment lost 2 bases and the V segment lost 2 bases, leaving 6 bases of the junction unmatched. The CDR3 DNA sequence: TGTGCCAGCAGTTTACACATAGCGGGGGGAACCTACGAGCAGTACTTC. Its protein product is CASSLHIAGGTYEQYF.